Following are 18 T cell receptor beta chains from one sample sequenced in a study of radiotherapy plus CTLA-4 blockade in lung cancer. The data were produced by immunoSEQ multiplex PCR, yet TCRdb's version contains in-frame clones alone and is incomplete. The profile shows tens of thousands of clones, more than 70% of them singletons. The input for sequencing was peripheral blood, taken from a patient treated with radiotherapy plus ipilimumab. Receptors originate from a human donor with non-small cell lung cancer whose response to radiotherapy plus ipilimumab could not be evaluated.

V usage is TRBV18 and J usage is TRBJ1-1; maybe TRBD1 (5 bases). Per germline, CDR1 KGHSH and CDR2 LQKENI. Trimming cost V 2 bases and J 1 base, with 11 bases left between them. The CDR3 extends over 15 amino acids. The CDR3 DNA follows: TGTGCCAGCTCACCATCCCCACAGGCGAACACTGAAGCTTTCTTT. It yields the protein CASSPSPQANTEAFF.

This chain links TRBV9 with TRBJ2-2, with D maybe TRBD1 (5 bases). Trimming removed 0 bases from V and 7 bases from J, with 13 bases in between. There are 15 residues in the CDR3. CDR1 SGDLS and CDR2 YYNGEE come from the germline V gene. The CDR3 spells CASSVDGAGFGELFF. In nucleotides, the CDR3 is TGTGCCAGCAGCGTAGATGGAGCAGGGTTCGGGGAGCTGTTTTTT.

By share, this clone ranks as medium-sized (0.01 to 0.1%). This chain links TRBV5-1 with TRBJ2-2; D remains ambiguous. The V gene lost 4 bases and the J gene lost 2 bases, with 12 bases spanning the gap. This CDR3 region has 15 residues. Germline loops: CDR1 SGHRS, CDR2 YFSETQ. CDR3 sequence: CASSTSHYNTGELFF. CDR3 DNA sequence: TGCGCCAGCAGCACTTCTCACTATAACACCGGGGAGCTGTTTTTT. The complete variable domain, with remaining parts taken from reference TRBV5-1 and TRBJ2-2, reads KAGVTQTPRYLIKTRGQQVTLSCSPISGHRSVSWYQQTPGQGLQFLFEYFSETQRNKGNFPGRFSGRQFSNSRSEMNVSTLELGDSALYLCASSTSHYNTGELFFGEGSRLTVL.

This rearrangement joins TRBV28 to TRBJ1-1; 11 bases agree with TRBD1. This CDR3 has 15 amino acids. Germline V gene data show CDR1 as MDHEN and CDR2 as SYDVKM. V was clipped by 5 bases and J by 6 bases; unmatched bases: 8. For the CDR3, the DNA is TGTGCCAGCAGTCCGCGGACAGGGGGCGCGGCTGAAGCTTTCTTT. Amino acid sequence: CASSPRTGGAAEAFF.

This rearrangement joins TRBV6-6 to TRBJ1-1; the D gene is possibly TRBD1 (5 bases). CDR1 is MNHNY and CDR2 is SVGAGI in the germline V gene (reference sequence). The CDR3 has 13 residues. V lost 9 bases, J lost 1 base, and 12 bases lay in between. The DNA for the CDR3 is TGTGCCAGTGGGGGGGTTTCGAACACTGAAGCTTTCTTT. The encoded protein is CASGGVSNTEAFF.

V usage is TRBV6-5 and J usage is TRBJ1-1; D perhaps matches TRBD1 (5 bases). The V end was cut by 6 bases, the J end by 7 bases, with 18 bases between. CDR3 length: 14 residues. Germline CDR1 MNHEY, CDR2 SVGAGI. CDR3 region: CASRERGGEVEAFF. CDR3 in DNA: TGTGCCAGCAGGGAGAGGGGAGGTGAGGTTGAAGCTTTCTTT.

This chain uses TRBV5-5 with TRBJ1-2; D perhaps matches TRBD1 (6 bases). CDR3 length: 16 residues. Trimming stripped 2 bases from V and 3 bases from J, with 17 bases between. The germline gives CDR1 SGHKS, CDR2 YYEKEE (reference sequence). This CDR3 reads CASSLRGWGQDYGYTF. In nucleotides, the CDR3 is TGTGCCAGCAGCTTACGCGGTTGGGGGCAGGACTATGGCTACACCTTC.

This clone is medium-sized by share. The chain has TRBV6-6 and TRBJ1-4; 8 bases align to TRBD1. Germline CDR1 reads MNHNY; CDR2 reads SVGAGI (reference sequence). The CDR3 covers 16 residues. The V gene end was trimmed by 0 bases and the J gene end by 5 bases; junction bases not matched to a gene: 5. The CDR3, as DNA: TGTGCCAGCAGTTACTCGGAGGGACAGGCAAATGAAAAACTGTTTTTT. This translates into CASSYSEGQANEKLFF.

This clone appeared once. The chain links TRBV5-1 to TRBJ2-1, with D uncertain. Per the germline V gene, CDR1 is SGHRS and CDR2 is YFSETQ. Trimming took 7 bases from V and 0 from J, leaving 8 bases between them. This CDR3 comprises 13 residues. CDR3 nucleotide sequence: TGCGCCAGCCGGTCGAGCTCCTACAATGAGCAGTTCTTC. This encodes CASRSSSYNEQFF.

V gene TRBV19 combines with J gene TRBJ2-1; 9 positions agree with TRBD2. The ends lost 9 bases at V and 4 bases at J; junction bases unmatched: 7. The CDR3 loop spans 14 amino acids. Germline CDR1 is LNHDA and CDR2 is SQIVND (reference sequence). This CDR3 is CASDSGRLYNEQFF. The CDR3 nucleotides read TGTGCCAGCGATAGCGGGAGATTGTACAATGAGCAGTTCTTC.

The V gene is TRBV9, the J gene TRBJ2-3, with TRBD1 as a possible D gene (5 bases). The CDR3 sequence is 14 residues long. The germline V gene encodes CDR1 SGDLS and CDR2 YYNGEE. The V and J ends lost 3 bases and 2 bases respectively, with 10 bases between them. DNA of the CDR3: TGTGCCAGCAGCGGAGGCAGGGCCACAGATACGCAGTATTTT. Translated, it gives CASSGGRATDTQYF. Looking up the rest from reference TRBV9 and TRBJ2-3 gives the full variable domain: DSGVTQTPKHLITATGQRVTLRCSPRSGDLSVYWYQQSLDQGLQFLIQYYNGEERAKGNILERFSAQQFPDLHSELNLSSLELGDSALYFCASSGGRATDTQYFGPGTRLTVL.

V usage is TRBV7-2 and J usage is TRBJ2-1; D remains ambiguous. V was cut by 0 bases and J by 7 bases, with 4 bases left in between. Germline CDR1 is SGHTA and CDR2 is FQGNSA. The CDR3 spans 12 residues. The CDR3, as DNA: TGTGCCAGCAGCTTAGCGAGGAATGAGCAGTTCTTC. Amino acid sequence: CASSLARNEQFF. Supplemented by reference TRBV7-2 and TRBJ2-1, the full variable domain reads GAGVSQSPSNKVTEKGKDVELRCDPISGHTALYWYRQSLGQGLEFLIYFQGNSAPDKSGLPSDRFSAERTGGSVSTLTIQRTQQEDSAVYLCASSLARNEQFFGPGTRLTVL.

The chain combines TRBV6-1 with TRBJ2-5, with 7 nucleotides matching TRBD1. This CDR3 is built from 15 residues. Germline V gene data show CDR1 as MNHNS and CDR2 as SASEGT. With 6 bases clipped from V and 3 bases from J, the junction kept 10 bases outside the gene matches. The CDR3 here is CASRTSARGKETQYF. CDR3 bases: TGTGCCAGCAGGACGTCGGCCAGGGGGAAAGAGACCCAGTACTTC.

The chain combines TRBV5-4 with TRBJ2-3; 9 nucleotides match TRBD2. The CDR3 runs 19 residues. CDR1 is SGHNT and CDR2 is YYREEE in the germline V gene (reference sequence). The junction had 12 bases not matched to a gene; V was cut back by 1 base and J by 0 bases. The CDR3 spells CASSLPFGAGGASTDTQYF. Here the CDR3 DNA reads TGTGCCAGCAGCTTGCCTTTCGGGGCGGGAGGGGCTAGCACAGATACGCAGTATTTT.

This clone was seen more than once but under ten times. V gene TRBV6-4 combines with J gene TRBJ2-3; 7 bases fit TRBD2. Germline CDR1 reads MRHNA; CDR2 reads SNTAGT. The junction had 11 bases not matched to a gene; V was cut back by 7 bases and J by 4 bases. The CDR3 extends over 15 amino acids. The CDR3 DNA reads as TGTGCCAGCAATTGGGAGGGAGCGGGGCCAGATACGCAGTATTTT. This codes for CASNWEGAGPDTQYF.

The V and J genes are TRBV28 and TRBJ1-4; perhaps TRBD1 as D (5 bases). Trimming left V 9 bases short and J 2 bases short, with 13 bases between. Per germline, CDR1 MDHEN and CDR2 SYDVKM. This CDR3 spans 14 amino acids. This CDR3 reads CASYSGGTNEKLFF. CDR3 nucleotides: TGTGCCAGTTACTCGGGGGGGACTAATGAAAAACTGTTTTTT.

About this clone itself: The sample has other DNA sequences that encode this CDR3 too. This chain uses TRBV6-6 with TRBJ2-1, with D possibly being TRBD2 (6 bases). CDR3 size: 15 residues. Deletions cut 2 bases from V and 7 bases from J, with 15 bases between. From germline, CDR1 is MNHNY and CDR2 SVGAGI (reference sequence). CDR3 protein: CASSYGRGGANEQFF. CDR3 sequence (DNA): TGTGCCAGCAGTTACGGCCGGGGAGGAGCAAATGAGCAGTTCTTC.

This chain links TRBV7-9 with TRBJ2-5; D is undetermined. This CDR3 is 14 amino acids long. The V end was cut by 4 bases, the J end by 1 base, with 10 bases between. Germline values: CDR1 SEHNR, CDR2 FQNEAQ (reference sequence). The CDR3 sequence is CASSSTWLQETQYF. The DNA for the CDR3 is TGTGCCAGCAGCTCCACCTGGCTCCAAGAGACCCAGTACTTC.